A selection of T cell receptor beta chains follows, all from one sample in a study of cytotoxic CD8 clonotypes in ibrutinib-treated CLL. The table came from immunoSEQ multiplex PCR; TCRdb's copy has only in-frame clones and leaves some out. The table lists 40,000 to 60,000 clones, approximately 51% of them singletons. The sequencing used PBMCs, collected after 12 months of ibrutinib treatment. The receptor source for this set is a human donor with chronic lymphocytic leukemia. The CDR3 runs from the conserved cysteine through the conserved F or W. A D gene is named only where the DNA matches it firmly. Clone size is shown for a subset of rows, as once, few, many or a class of expanded clone.

d_call j_call v_call clone_size cdr3_aa cdr3_nt
. TRBJ2-7 TRBV4-2 few CASSQDRTTHRTTYEQYF TGTGCCAGCAGCCAAGATCGGACAACCCATCGGACAACCTACGAGCAGTACTTC
. TRBJ2-5 TRBV13 many CASSDYSTGFGETQYF TGTGCCAGCAGTGACTACAGCACAGGGTTCGGAGAGACCCAGTACTTC
TRBD1 TRBJ1-1 TRBV19 . CASSLGTVGARRTEAFF TGTGCCAGCTCCCTTGGGACAGTAGGCGCGAGAAGGACTGAAGCTTTCTTT
. TRBJ2-1 TRBV9 large CASSSQGQSYNEQFF TGTGCCAGCTCTTCTCAGGGGCAGTCCTACAATGAGCAGTTCTTC
TRBD2 TRBJ2-5 TRBV11-2 once CASSSGTSGSGETQYF TGTGCCAGCAGCTCCGGAACTAGCGGGAGCGGGGAGACCCAGTACTTC
. TRBJ1-1 TRBV12-5 few CASGLWGLGSTEAFF TGTGCTAGTGGTTTGTGGGGGCTCGGGAGCACTGAAGCTTTCTTT
. TRBJ2-7 TRBV6-1 . CASSEQGSYEQYF TGTGCCAGCAGTGAACAGGGCTCCTACGAGCAGTACTTC
. TRBJ1-2 TRBV7-3 . CASSFGLNYGYTF TGTGCCAGCAGCTTCGGACTCAACTATGGCTACACCTTC
. TRBJ1-5 TRBV11-2 . CASSLDWGVQPQHF TGTGCCAGCAGCTTAGATTGGGGGGTTCAGCCCCAGCATTTT
TRBD1 TRBJ1-2 TRBV6-1 . CASSERQGADGYTF TGTGCCAGCAGTGAACGACAGGGGGCCGATGGCTACACCTTC
. TRBJ1-1 TRBV15 . CATSSGAGLEAFF TGTGCCACCAGCAGTGGGGCAGGTCTTGAAGCTTTCTTT
. TRBJ2-2 TRBV19 . CASSQRGATGGELFF TGTGCCAGTAGTCAACGGGGGGCTACTGGCGGGGAGCTGTTTTTT
. TRBJ2-7 TRBV15 . CATSRDLTETYEQYF TGTGCCACCAGCAGAGATCTTACGGAGACCTACGAGCAGTACTTC
TRBD2 TRBJ2-3 TRBV4-1 once CASSRRLDAGVDTQYF TGCGCCAGCAGCCGAAGATTGGACGCGGGAGTAGATACGCAGTATTTT
. TRBJ1-5 TRBV27 medium-sized CASSLSRTTSDQPQHF TGTGCCAGCAGTTTATCCCGAACTACATCGGACCAGCCCCAGCATTTT
. TRBJ2-5 TRBV30 . CAWSTSGETQYF TGTGCCTGGAGCACCAGCGGAGAGACCCAGTACTTC
. TRBJ2-6 TRBV28 many CASSGVSGANVLTF TGTGCCAGCAGTGGGGTCTCTGGGGCCAACGTCCTGACTTTC
. TRBJ2-5 TRBV5-4 . CASSLEFKAKTQYF TGTGCCAGCAGCTTGGAATTCAAAGCGAAGACCCAGTACTTC
. TRBJ2-3 TRBV27 . CASGLESGSTDTQYF TGTGCCAGCGGATTAGAAAGCGGGAGCACAGATACGCAGTATTTT
. TRBJ1-6 TRBV30 . CAWRADRWNSPLHF TGTGCCTGGAGGGCCGACAGGTGGAATTCACCCCTCCACTTT
. TRBJ2-7 TRBV21-1 . CASIRDRAYEQYF TGTGCCAGCATAAGGGACAGAGCCTACGAGCAGTACTTC
TRBD1 TRBJ2-6 TRBV28 . CASIPGQAVSGANVLTF TGTGCCAGCATACCGGGACAGGCGGTCTCTGGGGCCAACGTCCTGACTTTC